This record looks at one TCR beta chain sequence and its context. Its antigen has not been determined. Base qualities are not provided; no much larger clone lies one nucleotide away. The study evaluated CTLA-4 blockade (ipilimumab) given together with focal radiation therapy in patients who had chemo-refractory metastatic non-small-cell lung cancer. The data are from a study of radiotherapy plus CTLA-4 blockade in lung cancer (dated by TCRdb to the late 2010s). Regarding the complete study: Objective responses occurred in approximately 19% of enrolled patients, and 30% to 35% achieved disease control.

The CDR3 covers 13 residues, taking in both the cysteine and the phenylalanine. Just the 39-base CDR3 DNA is kept, in frame starting at base 1. CDR1 and CDR2, per the germline V gene, are MDHEN and SYDVKM. The V end gives up 5 bases and the J end 3 bases, leaving 3 bases in the junction not matched to a gene. To prepare the library, the immunoSEQ multiplex PCR assay was applied. TCRdb obtained this table from immuneACCESS and retained in-frame rearrangements with V and J assigned. These tables miss some clones; where compared with another copy, unresolved V genes account for less than half of the shortfall, and the remainder is unexplained. The sample includes about 35,000 clones, with more than 80% observed a single time. 5.5% to 7.5% of the sample comes from the top ten. The paper's findings and limits, for the study overall: Increased serum interferon-beta after radiation, together with early dynamic changes in blood T cell clones, were reported to be the strongest predictors of response. After treatment with radiotherapy and ipilimumab, TCR clones that originated in tumors expanded in peripheral blood.

Recombination joined TRBV28 with TRBJ2-7; TRBD1 matches 8 bases in the middle. Specimen: peripheral blood, collected from a patient treated with radiotherapy plus ipilimumab. The TCR originated in a human donor with non-small cell lung cancer who had stable disease on radiotherapy plus ipilimumab. The nucleotide sequence is TGTGCCAGCAGTCTTGGACAGGGCTACGAGCAGTACTTC. It is translated as CASSLGQGYEQYF.